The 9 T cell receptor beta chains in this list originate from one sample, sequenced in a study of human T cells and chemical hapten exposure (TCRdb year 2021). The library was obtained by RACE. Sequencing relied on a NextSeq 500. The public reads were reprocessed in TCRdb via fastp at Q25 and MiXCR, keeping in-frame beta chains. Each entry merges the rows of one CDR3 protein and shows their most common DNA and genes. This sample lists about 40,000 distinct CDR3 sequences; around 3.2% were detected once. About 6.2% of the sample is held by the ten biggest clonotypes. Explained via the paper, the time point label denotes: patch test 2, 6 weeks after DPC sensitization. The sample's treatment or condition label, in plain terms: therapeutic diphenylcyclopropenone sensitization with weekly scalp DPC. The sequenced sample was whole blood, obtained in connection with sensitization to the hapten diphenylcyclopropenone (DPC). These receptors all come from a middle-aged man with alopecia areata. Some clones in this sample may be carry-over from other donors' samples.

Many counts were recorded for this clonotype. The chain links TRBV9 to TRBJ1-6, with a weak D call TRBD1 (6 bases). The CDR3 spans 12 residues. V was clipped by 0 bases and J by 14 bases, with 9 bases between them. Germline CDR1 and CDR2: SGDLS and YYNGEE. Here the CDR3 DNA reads TGTGCCAGCAGCGTAGCTGAGGGGGCCCTCCACTTT. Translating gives CASSVAEGALHF.

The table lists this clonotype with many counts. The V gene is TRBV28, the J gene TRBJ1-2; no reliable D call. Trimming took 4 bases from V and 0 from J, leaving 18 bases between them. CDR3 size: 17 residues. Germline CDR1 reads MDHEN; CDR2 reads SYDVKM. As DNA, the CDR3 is TGTGCCAGCAGTTCTGTTAGCCACAGACTTACTAACTATGGCTACACCTTC. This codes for CASSSVSHRLTNYGYTF.

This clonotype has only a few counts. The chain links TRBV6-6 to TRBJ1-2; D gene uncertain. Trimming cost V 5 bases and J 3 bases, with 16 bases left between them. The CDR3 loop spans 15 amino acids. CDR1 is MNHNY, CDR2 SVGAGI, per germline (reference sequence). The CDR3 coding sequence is TGTGCCAGCAGTAAAGGGTCGCTCGCGGACTATGGCTACACCTTC. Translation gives CASSKGSLADYGYTF.

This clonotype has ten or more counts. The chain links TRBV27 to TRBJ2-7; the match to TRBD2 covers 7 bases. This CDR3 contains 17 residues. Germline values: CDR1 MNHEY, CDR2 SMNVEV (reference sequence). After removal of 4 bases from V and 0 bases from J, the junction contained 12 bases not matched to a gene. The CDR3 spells CASSSPVGGVASYEQYF. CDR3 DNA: TGTGCCAGCAGTTCCCCGGTTGGGGGGGTTGCCTCCTACGAGCAGTACTTC.

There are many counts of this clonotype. CDR3 bases: TGTGCCAGCAGCTTAGATGGTACAGGGGGATCGACAGATACGCAGTATTTT. This sequence encodes CASSLDGTGGSTDTQYF. The V and J genes are TRBV7-6 and TRBJ2-3, with TRBD1 identical over 8 bases. V lost 1 base and J lost 3; bases outside the gene matches: 9. The length of the CDR3 is 17 residues. Germline lookup yields CDR1 SGHVS and CDR2 FNYEAQ.

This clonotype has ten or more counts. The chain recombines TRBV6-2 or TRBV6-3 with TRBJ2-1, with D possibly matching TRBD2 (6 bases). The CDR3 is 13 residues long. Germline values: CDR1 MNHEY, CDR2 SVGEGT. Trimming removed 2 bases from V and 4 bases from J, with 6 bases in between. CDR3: CASSYGRYNEQFF. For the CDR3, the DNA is TGTGCCAGCAGTTACGGGAGGTACAATGAGCAGTTCTTC.

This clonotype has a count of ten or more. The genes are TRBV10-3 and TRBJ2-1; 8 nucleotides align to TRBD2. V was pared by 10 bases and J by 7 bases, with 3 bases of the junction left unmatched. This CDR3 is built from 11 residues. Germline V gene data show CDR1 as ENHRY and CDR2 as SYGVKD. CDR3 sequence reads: CATSGGNEQFF. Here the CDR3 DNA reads TGTGCCACTTCGGGAGGGAATGAGCAGTTCTTC.

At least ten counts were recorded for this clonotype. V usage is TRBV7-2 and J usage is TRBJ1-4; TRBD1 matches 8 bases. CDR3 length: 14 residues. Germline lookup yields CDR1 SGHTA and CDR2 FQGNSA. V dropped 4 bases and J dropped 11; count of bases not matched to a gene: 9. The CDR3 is CASSSTGAMKKLFF. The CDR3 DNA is TGTGCCAGCAGCTCGACAGGGGCCATGAAGAAACTGTTTTTT. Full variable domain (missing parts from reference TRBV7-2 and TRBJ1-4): GAGVSQSPSNKVTEKGKDVELRCDPISGHTALYWYRQSLGQGLEFLIYFQGNSAPDKSGLPSDRFSAERTGGSVSTLTIQRTQQEDSAVYLCASSSTGAMKKLFFGSGTQLSVL.

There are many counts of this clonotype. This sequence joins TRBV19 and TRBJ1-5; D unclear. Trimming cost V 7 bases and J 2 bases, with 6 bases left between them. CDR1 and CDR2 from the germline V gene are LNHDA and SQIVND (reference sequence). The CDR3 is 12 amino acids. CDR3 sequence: CASKSGNQPQHF. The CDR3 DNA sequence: TGTGCCAGTAAGTCTGGCAATCAGCCCCAGCATTTT.